The rows below give T cell receptor beta chains drawn from one sample of a study of naive and memory T cell subsets. TCRdb passed the UMI-ligation and nested PCR reads through MiXCR, listing each CDR3 protein once. Of 130,000 to 150,000 distinct CDR3 sequences in the sample, about a sixth were seen once. Sequencing used naive CD4+ T cells from blood. The receptors were sampled from a human donor in good health. The CDR3 runs from the conserved cysteine through the conserved F or W.

>TRBV29-1|TRBJ2-7
CSVEGFRDGEQYF
>TRBV3-1|TRBJ2-7
CASSQDYQYYEQYF
>TRBV29-1|TRBJ1-2
CSVAQQEYYGYTF
>TRBV20-1|TRBJ2-3
CSDRAYSTDTQYF
>TRBV6-5|TRBJ1-3
CASSPLRGGTGNTIYF
>TRBV5-1|TRBJ1-4
CASTSDGTNEKLFF
>TRBV29-1|TRBJ2-5
CSVQPGQGMWETQYF
>TRBV5-1|TRBJ2-7
CASSPGLADSYEQYF
>TRBV7-9|TRBJ2-7
CASSPGPGLAGRYEQYF
>TRBV11-1|TRBJ2-1
CASSLAASGTYNEQFF
>TRBV4-2|TRBJ2-7
CASSQDAQGYEQYF
>TRBV5-4|TRBJ2-1
CASSLAVGLAGSSYNEQFF
>TRBV4-1|TRBJ2-1
CASSHDRDRSYNEQFF
>TRBV10-3|TRBJ1-3
CAIRRTGGKNTIYF
>TRBV20-1|TRBJ2-1
CSARTTGRMHSYNEQFF
>TRBV19|TRBJ2-7
CASSWTGVSYEQYF
>TRBV6-2/TRBV6-3|TRBJ2-7
CASTQTAGPSYEQYF